The rows below give T cell receptor beta chains drawn from one sample of a study of technical replicates of blood from several donors. Sequenced by immunoSEQ multiplex PCR; TCRdb stores in-frame clones only, minus some. This sample yields approximately 75,000 clones, of which around 90% are seen a single time; around 0.41% belongs to the top ten. Source material: T cells isolated from PBMCs. The receptors come from a human donor in good health. Each CDR3 is given with its conserved first and last residue. The D gene is left open where the match is weak.

CASSRIGVAGGPNEQFF	TRBV4-3	TRBJ2-1	TRBD2	17
CASSSQGAHETQYF	TRBV28	TRBJ2-5	TRBD1	14
CASSLDPRERYGYTF	TRBV11-3	TRBJ1-2	NA	15
CASSSGPGTGNEQYF	TRBV5-1	TRBJ2-7	TRBD1	15
CASSIRGGTNEKLFF	TRBV19	TRBJ1-4	NA	15
CASSKDTGAGANVLTF	TRBV5-1	TRBJ2-6	TRBD1	16
CAWTYQGAGEQYF	TRBV30	TRBJ2-7	TRBD1	13
CASSFIAGLDEKLFF	TRBV7-9	TRBJ1-4	NA	15
CASSAQASYEQYF	TRBV9	TRBJ2-7	NA	13
CASSQSFQETQYF	TRBV4-2	TRBJ2-5	NA	13
CASSISGDYEQYF	TRBV19	TRBJ2-7	NA	13
CASSLSPGWETQYF	TRBV7-9	TRBJ2-5	NA	14
CASSQGTQSYEQYF	TRBV4-3	TRBJ2-7	NA	14
CASRPPTASYTF	TRBV28	TRBJ1-2	NA	12
CASTLQTGGVTGELFF	TRBV19	TRBJ2-2	TRBD1	16
CVTGTRFGEQYF	TRBV2	TRBJ2-7	TRBD2	12
CASKLLTSGRGNEQFF	TRBV2	TRBJ2-1	TRBD2	16
CASSENPQGAVLYGYTF	TRBV6-1	TRBJ1-2	TRBD1	17
CASSAVGGSNQPQHF	TRBV7-8	TRBJ1-5	NA	15
CACRTGYQETQYF	TRBV30	TRBJ2-5	TRBD1	13
CASSSPGQGFPAAQYF	TRBV27	TRBJ2-5	TRBD1	16
CASKEGATEAFF	TRBV19	TRBJ1-1	TRBD1	12
CASSTGQGEQYF	TRBV9	TRBJ2-7	TRBD1	12
CASSLGQAARELFF	TRBV5-1	TRBJ2-2	NA	14
CASSPRLRGENNEQFF	TRBV7-9	TRBJ2-1	TRBD2	16
CASSFWLAGDQETQYF	TRBV5-8	TRBJ2-5	TRBD2	16
CASSIWTGANQPQHF	TRBV27	TRBJ1-5	TRBD1	15
CASSQVGQERFGNTIYF	TRBV4-1	TRBJ1-3	TRBD1	17
CASSRTGGQPQHF	TRBV6-5	TRBJ1-5	TRBD1	13
CASSQTGRPSSTDTQYF	TRBV4-1	TRBJ2-3	NA	17
CASSLFGTLDLNQPQHF	TRBV27	TRBJ1-5	NA	17
CASSRGTAGEAFF	TRBV7-9	TRBJ1-1	NA	13
CASSLRGYLNEKLFF	TRBV13	TRBJ1-4	TRBD1	15
CASRGQSTEAFF	TRBV27	TRBJ1-1	TRBD1	12
CASSVSGTGRTGELFF	TRBV9	TRBJ2-2	TRBD1	16
CASSLTSSAYEQYF	TRBV5-1	TRBJ2-7	NA	14
CASSNPGAGNTIYF	TRBV6-6	TRBJ1-3	NA	14
CASSYSWTSQYEQYF	TRBV7-9	TRBJ2-7	TRBD2	15
CSVADTGELFF	TRBV29-1	TRBJ2-2	NA	11
CSVEVTLRGQRTGELFF	TRBV29-1	TRBJ2-2	TRBD1	17
CASTVTDTQYF	TRBV2	TRBJ2-3	NA	11
CASSQWTSLYYEQYF	TRBV4-3	TRBJ2-7	TRBD2	15
CASSTTGTGLYEQYF	TRBV6-1	TRBJ2-7	TRBD1	15
CASSPRRVSGNTIYF	TRBV28	TRBJ1-3	NA	15
CASSQARGTGTAFF	TRBV4-2	TRBJ1-1	TRBD1	14
CASSLPLAADTQYF	TRBV7-2	TRBJ2-3	TRBD2	14
CASSPFTGKETAFF	TRBV18	TRBJ1-1	NA	14
CASSLYPTSGSADEQFF	TRBV7-8	TRBJ2-1	TRBD2	17